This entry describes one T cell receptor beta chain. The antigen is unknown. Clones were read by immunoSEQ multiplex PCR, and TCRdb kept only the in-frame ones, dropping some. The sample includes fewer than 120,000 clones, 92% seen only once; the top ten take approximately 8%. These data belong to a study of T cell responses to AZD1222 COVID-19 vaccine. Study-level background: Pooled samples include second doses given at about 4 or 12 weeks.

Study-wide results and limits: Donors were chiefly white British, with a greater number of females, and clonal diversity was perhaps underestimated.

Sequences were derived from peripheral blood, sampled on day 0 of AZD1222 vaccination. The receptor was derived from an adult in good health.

CDR3 DNA sequence: TGTGCCAGCAGCTGGGGACTAGCGGGGGGGGCCTACGAGCAGTACTTC. It codes for CASSWGLAGGAYEQYF. V usage is TRBV5-4 and J usage is TRBJ2-7; 16 positions match TRBD2. This CDR3 has 16 residues. Germline trimming cut 3 bases from V and 2 bases from J; bases unmatched to any gene: 2. CDR1 and CDR2 (germline): SGHNT, YYREEE (reference sequence).